These 32 T cell receptor beta chains were sequenced from one sample in a study of blood T cell repertoires in COVID-19. Libraries were prepared by immunoSEQ multiplex PCR; TCRdb keeps only in-frame clonotypes and omits some of them. The repertoire holds approximately 530,000 clones, with 85% to 90% as singletons. Sequenced: peripheral blood. These receptors originate from a woman aged 50 to 65 with COVID-19, enrolled during active disease.

The gene calls are TRBV7-2 and TRBJ1-1; unclear D gene. The CDR3 is 16 residues long. Per germline, CDR1 SGHTA and CDR2 FQGNSA. The V and J ends lost 5 bases and 0 bases respectively, with 16 bases between them. The DNA of the CDR3 is TGTGCCAGCAGCACAACCTCTCTGACTATGAACACTGAAGCTTTCTTT. Amino acids: CASSTTSLTMNTEAFF.

The chain employs TRBV5-4 and TRBJ2-2; 15 nucleotides align to TRBD2. V dropped 4 bases and J dropped 4; count of bases not matched to a gene: 8. CDR3 size: 18 residues. From germline, CDR1 is SGHNT and CDR2 YYREEE (reference sequence). The CDR3 coding sequence is TGTGCCAGCAGCCCGGGGATGGGACTAGCGGGAGGCACCGGGGAGCTGTTTTTT. This gives the protein CASSPGMGLAGGTGELFF.

V and J are TRBV7-2 and TRBJ1-5; D uncertain. CDR1 and CDR2 (germline): SGHTA, FQGNSA. The CDR3 runs 12 residues. V was cut by 2 bases and J by 4 bases, with 3 bases left in between. The CDR3 DNA is TGTGCCAGCAGCTTAACAAATCAGCCCCAGCATTTT. Protein: CASSLTNQPQHF. The complete variable domain, with remaining parts taken from reference TRBV7-2 and TRBJ1-5, reads GAGVSQSPSNKVTEKGKDVELRCDPISGHTALYWYRQSLGQGLEFLIYFQGNSAPDKSGLPSDRFSAERTGGSVSTLTIQRTQQEDSAVYLCASSLTNQPQHFGDGTRLSIL.

V gene TRBV5-1 combines with J gene TRBJ1-6, with D possibly being TRBD1 (5 bases). Per the germline V gene, CDR1 is SGHRS and CDR2 is YFSETQ. The CDR3 has 16 residues. V was pared by 4 bases and J by 7 bases, with 18 bases between. CDR3 sequence reads: CASSPSVRGGNSPLHF. The CDR3 coding sequence is TGCGCCAGCAGCCCCTCGGTTAGGGGCGGAAATTCACCCCTCCACTTT.

The rearrangement links TRBV6-1 to TRBJ1-1; D uncertain. Germline V CDR1 and CDR2: MNHNS, SASEGT. The CDR3 contains 16 residues. Trimming left V 3 bases short and J 5 bases short, with 19 bases between. The CDR3 region is CASSDIIRARLTEAFF. The DNA of the CDR3 is TGTGCCAGCAGTGACATCATTAGAGCCAGGCTGACTGAAGCTTTCTTT.

The rearrangement links TRBV19 to TRBJ2-7; 10 positions agree with TRBD2. The CDR3 totals 14 residues. Germline CDR1 LNHDA, CDR2 SQIVND (reference sequence). Trimming removed 6 bases from V and 2 bases from J; junction bases left unmatched: 4. As DNA, the CDR3 is TGTGCCAGTAGCACTAGCGGGGCCACCTACGAGCAGTACTTC. Protein: CASSTSGATYEQYF.

In its sample, this clone was seen once. V usage is TRBV19 and J usage is TRBJ1-1; the D is unclear. This CDR3 has 14 residues. V was pared by 1 base and J by 3 bases, with 9 bases between. Germline CDR1 and CDR2: LNHDA and SQIVND (reference sequence). The CDR3 here is CASSIVSGDTEAFF. CDR3 DNA sequence: TGTGCCAGTAGTATAGTTAGCGGGGACACTGAAGCTTTCTTT.

CDR3 DNA: TGTGCCAGCAGCTCCGGGACTAGCGGGGTCTGGGTTGGGAATGAGCAGTTCTTC. Translated, it gives CASSSGTSGVWVGNEQFF. V gene TRBV5-6 combines with J gene TRBJ2-1; 13 bases are shared with TRBD2. Germline loops: CDR1 SGHDT, CDR2 YYEEEE. The length of the CDR3 is 18 residues. The trim removed 3 bases at V and 7 bases at J, leaving 13 bases unmatched. Looking up the rest from reference TRBV5-6 and TRBJ2-1 gives the full variable domain: DAGVTQSPTHLIKTRGQQVTLRCSPKSGHDTVSWYQQALGQGPQFIFQYYEEEERQRGNFPDRFSGHQFPNYSSELNVNALLLGDSALYLCASSSGTSGVWVGNEQFFGPGTRLTVL.

This clone was seen only once. The CDR3 DNA follows: TGTGCCAGCAGCTTGGGGCTAGCGGTGGGAGTGGAGCAGTACTTC. This codes for CASSLGLAVGVEQYF. The V call is TRBV11-2, the J call TRBJ2-7; TRBD2 matches at 7 bases. The germline gives CDR1 SGHAT, CDR2 FQNNGV. The length of the CDR3 is 15 residues. The V and J ends lost 3 bases and 7 bases, in that order; junction bases with no gene match: 12.

The V and J genes are TRBV30 and TRBJ1-2; D perhaps matches TRBD1 (5 bases). This CDR3 spans 11 amino acids. Trimming removed 3 bases at V and 10 bases at J, with 12 bases between. Germline CDR1 is GTSNPN and CDR2 is SVGIG (reference sequence). The CDR3 spells CAWRGHEDYTF. CDR3 bases: TGTGCCTGGAGAGGACATGAGGACTACACCTTC.

The sample holds one count of this clone. The chain recombines TRBV7-3 with TRBJ1-2; 9 positions agree with TRBD1. J was trimmed by 3 bases and V by 5 bases; bases with no gene match: 7. This CDR3 is 15 amino acids long. Germline CDR1 is SGHTA and CDR2 is FQGTGA. The CDR3 nucleotides are TGTGCCAGCAGCCCCGACAGGGGGGATTACTATGGCTACACCTTC. This encodes CASSPDRGDYYGYTF.

This chain uses TRBV19 with TRBJ2-7; maybe TRBD2 (7 bases). The CDR3 runs 14 residues. The germline gives CDR1 LNHDA, CDR2 SQIVND (reference sequence). V lost 7 bases and J lost 4, with 17 bases in between. The DNA for the CDR3 is TGTGCCAGTAATAACGGGGGGCCCGGGTACGAGCAGTACTTC. Encoded protein: CASNNGGPGYEQYF.

The rearrangement uses TRBV29-1 and TRBJ2-7, with TRBD2 matching over 10 bases. The V gene's germline CDR1 is SQVTM and CDR2 ANQGSEA. J was trimmed by 3 bases and V by 5 bases; bases with no gene match: 7. CDR3 length: 14 residues. CDR3 DNA: TGCAGCGTTAGTAGCGGGGGGCTTAGCTACGAGCAGTACTTC. Protein: CSVSSGGLSYEQYF.

The chain employs TRBV19 and TRBJ2-3; D possibly corresponds to TRBD1 (7 bases). In germline, CDR1 is LNHDA, CDR2 SQIVND (reference sequence). Trimming took off 0 bases at V and 4 bases at J, with 8 bases between the two ends. This CDR3 comprises 14 residues. The CDR3 DNA follows: TGTGCCAGTAGTATAGACAGGGGGGCAGATACGCAGTATTTT. Residues: CASSIDRGADTQYF.

The chain couples TRBV3-1 (or the pseudogene TRBV3-2) to TRBJ2-3, with TRBD1 matching 9 bases. V was clipped by 0 bases and J by 1 base; unmatched bases: 5. Germline lookup yields CDR1 LGHDT and CDR2 YNNKEL (reference sequence). This CDR3 has 17 residues. CDR3 region: CASSQEEWTGGTDTQYF. The CDR3 DNA follows: TGTGCCAGCAGCCAAGAAGAATGGACAGGGGGCACAGATACGCAGTATTTT.

The chain carries TRBV2 and TRBJ2-7; TRBD2 is a possible D gene (5 bases). Germline CDR1 is SNHLY and CDR2 is FYNNEI. The V gene lost 7 bases and the J gene lost 4 bases, with 11 bases spanning the gap. CDR3 length: 12 amino acids. The DNA for the CDR3 is TGTGCCAGCACGGGGAATCAGTACGAGCAGTACTTC. As protein: CASTGNQYEQYF.

The rearrangement joins TRBV4-1 to TRBJ1-1; D unclear. V was trimmed by 0 bases and J by 10 bases, leaving 6 bases between them. The CDR3 contains 11 residues. Germline lookup yields CDR1 MGHRA and CDR2 YSYEKL. The DNA of the CDR3 is TGCGCCAGCAGCCAAGATTCGAGAGCTTTCTTT. Amino acid sequence: CASSQDSRAFF.

About this clone itself: Other DNA sequences within the sample encode an identical CDR3. The chain joins TRBV6-5 to TRBJ1-5, with TRBD1 matching over 9 bases. This CDR3 spans 14 amino acids. Germline V gene lookup returns CDR1 MNHEY and CDR2 SVGAGI. The J segment lost 1 base and the V segment lost 6 bases, leaving 1 base of the junction unmatched. The CDR3 DNA follows: TGTGCCAGCAGGGACAGGGGAAGCAATCAGCCCCAGCATTTT. This codes for CASRDRGSNQPQHF.

The rearrangement links TRBV25-1 to TRBJ1-1; maybe TRBD1 (6 bases). The CDR3 totals 13 residues. Germline assignment: CDR1 MGHDK and CDR2 SYGVNS. Trimming took off 3 bases at V and 7 bases at J, with 12 bases between the two ends. This CDR3 reads CASSDGGYSEAFF. The CDR3, as DNA: TGTGCCAGCAGTGATGGGGGCTATAGTGAAGCTTTCTTT. The full variable domain, in which reference TRBV25-1 and TRBJ1-1 provide the parts outside the CDR3, is EADIYQTPRYLVIGTGKKITLECSQTMGHDKMYWYQQDPGMELHLIHYSYGVNSTEKGDLSSESTVSRIRTEHFPLTLESARPSHTSQYLCASSDGGYSEAFFGQGTRLTVV.

V and J are TRBV24-1 and TRBJ2-5, with 9 bases fitting TRBD2. CDR3 length: 17 residues. The junction had 12 bases not matched to a gene; V was cut back by 6 bases and J by 2 bases. Germline V CDR1 and CDR2: KGHDR, SFDVKD. Here the CDR3 reads CATSPASGVWGQETQYF. Written as DNA, the CDR3 is TGTGCCACCAGTCCGGCTAGCGGGGTCTGGGGGCAAGAGACCCAGTACTTC.

The V and J genes are TRBV5-1 and TRBJ1-3; 9 positions agree with TRBD1. From germline, CDR1 is SGHRS and CDR2 YFSETQ. V trimming: 4 bases; J trimming: 7 bases; junction bases outside the gene matches: 15. The length of the CDR3 is 17 residues. This CDR3 reads CASSITGTGLKGNTIYF. The CDR3 region has the DNA TGCGCCAGCAGCATCACCGGGACAGGGCTCAAGGGGAACACCATATATTTT.

The chain is built from TRBV2 and TRBJ1-2, with 9 bases that match TRBD1. Germline loops: CDR1 SNHLY, CDR2 FYNNEI. The J segment lost 7 bases and the V segment lost 7 bases, leaving 7 bases of the junction unmatched. The CDR3 extends over 13 amino acids. CDR3 amino acids: CASTLQGASGYTF. The CDR3 DNA reads as TGTGCCAGCACTCTACAGGGGGCTTCTGGCTACACCTTC.

The genes are TRBV2 and TRBJ2-7; tentatively, D is TRBD2 (5 bases). CDR3 length: 12 residues. Germline CDR1 is SNHLY and CDR2 is FYNNEI. V was trimmed by 5 bases and J by 6 bases, leaving 11 bases between them. This CDR3 reads CASSRTRGEQYF. In DNA form, the CDR3 reads TGTGCCAGCAGTCGGACCCGGGGCGAGCAGTACTTC. The complete variable domain, with remaining parts taken from reference TRBV2 and TRBJ2-7, reads EPEVTQTPSHQVTQMGQEVILRCVPISNHLYFYWYRQILGQKVEFLVSFYNNEISEKSEIFDDQFSVERPDGSNFTLKIRSTKLEDSAMYFCASSRTRGEQYFGPGTRLTVT.

The gene calls are TRBV3-1 (or the pseudogene TRBV3-2) and TRBJ2-7, with TRBD1 matching over 8 bases. V shed 3 bases, J shed 2 bases, and the junction held 6 bases outside the gene matches. This CDR3 region has 15 residues. Per germline, CDR1 LGHDT and CDR2 YNNKEL (reference sequence). The CDR3, as DNA: TGTGCCAGCAGCCAGAGACAGGGGATAACCTACGAGCAGTACTTC. This gives the protein CASSQRQGITYEQYF.

The chain links TRBV18 to TRBJ1-1; possible D gene TRBD1, 5 bases. This CDR3 contains 15 residues. Germline V gives CDR1 KGHSH, CDR2 LQKENI. Trimming shortened V by 3 bases and J by 1 base, and 12 bases separated the two germline ends. The chain's CDR3 is CASSPQKTENTEAFF. CDR3 nucleotide sequence: TGTGCCAGCTCACCCCAGAAGACAGAGAACACTGAAGCTTTCTTT.

This chain connects TRBV11-3 to TRBJ2-1; D gene uncertain. V was shortened by 1 base and J by 10 bases, with 8 bases between the two germline ends. Germline V lookup: CDR1 SGHNT, CDR2 YENEEA. This CDR3 has 12 amino acids. This CDR3 reads CASSLGGREQFF. The CDR3 DNA is TGTGCCAGCAGCTTAGGAGGTAGGGAGCAGTTCTTC.

There are a few counts of this clone. The chain joins TRBV6-4 to TRBJ1-6; 7 bases align to TRBD1. This CDR3 has 15 amino acids. Germline V gene sequence: CDR1 MRHNA, CDR2 SNTAGT. Germline trimming cut 1 base from V and 7 bases from J; bases unmatched to any gene: 4. In DNA form, the CDR3 reads TGTGCCAGCAGTGACTTAGGGACAGAGAATTCACCCCTCCACTTT. This encodes CASSDLGTENSPLHF.

The gene calls are TRBV24-1 and TRBJ2-5, with TRBD1 identical over 10 bases. The V gene end was trimmed by 4 bases and the J gene end by 1 base; junction bases not matched to a gene: 8. Germline V gene lookup returns CDR1 KGHDR and CDR2 SFDVKD. This CDR3 contains 17 residues. The CDR3 is CATSEPGWTGGQETQYF. Written as DNA, the CDR3 is TGTGCCACCAGTGAACCAGGCTGGACAGGGGGCCAAGAGACCCAGTACTTC.

The chain employs TRBV7-9 and TRBJ1-4, with 9 bases matching TRBD1. Germline assignment: CDR1 SEHNR and CDR2 FQNEAQ (reference sequence). This CDR3 region has 16 residues. Trimming took 5 bases from V and 2 from J; bases not matched to a gene: 6. CDR3 bases: TGTGCCAGCAGCACCGGGACAGGGCTGACTAATGAAAAACTGTTTTTT. Translated, it gives CASSTGTGLTNEKLFF.

The chain joins TRBV30 to TRBJ1-4; 7 bases fit TRBD1. The CDR3 spans 14 residues. V lost 2 bases to trimming and J lost 6 bases; unmatched junction nucleotides: 6. Germline loops: CDR1 GTSNPN, CDR2 SVGIG (reference sequence). The CDR3 coding sequence is TGTGCCTGGAGTTTCGACAGGGTAGATGAAAAACTGTTTTTT. Encoded protein: CAWSFDRVDEKLFF. Complete variable domain (other parts from reference TRBV30 and TRBJ1-4): SQTIHQWPATLVQPVGSPLSLECTVEGTSNPNLYWYRQAAGRGLQLLFYSVGIGQISSEVPQNLSASRPQDRQFILSSKKLLLSDSGFYLCAWSFDRVDEKLFFGSGTQLSVL.

This chain links TRBV29-1 with TRBJ1-2; 7 nucleotides match TRBD1. In germline, CDR1 is SQVTM, CDR2 ANQGSEA. The junction had 10 bases not matched to a gene; V was cut back by 5 bases and J by 4 bases. This CDR3 has 14 amino acids. CDR3 residues: CSVLPTGKRYGYTF. The DNA of the CDR3 is TGCAGCGTTCTTCCGACAGGGAAACGCTATGGCTACACCTTC.

The gene calls are TRBV4-2 and TRBJ2-1; TRBD2 matches at 12 bases. The junction had 2 bases not matched to a gene; V was cut back by 1 base and J by 4 bases. This CDR3 region has 16 residues. Germline values: CDR1 LGHNA, CDR2 YNFKEQ. This CDR3 is CASSQVLAGGYNEQFF. CDR3 nucleotide sequence: TGTGCCAGCAGCCAAGTACTAGCGGGGGGATACAATGAGCAGTTCTTC.